Listed below are T cell receptor beta chains from one sample, sequenced in a study of spatial heterogeneity in lung cancer. TCRdb re-derived calls from the 5' RACE reads in MiXCR, one entry per CDR3 protein. The sample consists of 4,000 or so distinct CDR3 sequences, about 17% of them appearing once. Sample: PBMCs, taken at surgery. These receptors were taken from a male donor with early-stage non-small cell lung cancer. Each CDR3 is given with its conserved first and last residue. The order of the fields is clone size, J gene, V gene, D gene, CDR3 protein, CDR3 DNA. The D gene is left open where the match is weak. A row's size may be missing; if present it is once, few, many or a size class.

>NA|TRBJ2-2|TRBV28|TRBD1
CASTRGFGELFF
TGTGCCAGCACCAGGGGGTTCGGGGAGCTGTTTTTT
>few|TRBJ2-5|TRBV5-4|NA
CASSLGFETQYF
TGTGCCAGCAGCTTGGGTTTCGAGACCCAGTACTTC
>NA|TRBJ2-3|TRBV7-2|NA
CASRGGGKGFSTDTQYF
TGTGCCAGCAGGGGCGGTGGGAAGGGGTTTAGCACAGATACGCAGTATTTT
>many|TRBJ2-3|TRBV5-1|NA
CASSLESRGDADTQYF
TGCGCCAGCAGCTTGGAGTCCAGGGGTGACGCAGATACGCAGTATTTT
>NA|TRBJ2-7|TRBV10-3|NA
CAISEPDRTYEQYF
TGTGCCATCAGTGAGCCTGACCGGACCTACGAGCAGTACTTC
>NA|TRBJ2-1|TRBV28|TRBD2
CASSASGRAGSNEQFF
TGTGCCAGCAGTGCTAGCGGGAGGGCCGGGAGCAATGAGCAGTTCTTC
>few|TRBJ2-5|TRBV12-3/TRBV12-4|TRBD2
CASALAGSTETQYF
TGTGCCAGCGCATTAGCGGGGAGCACGGAGACCCAGTACTTC
>NA|TRBJ1-5|TRBV3-1|NA
CASSPNIGDQPQHF
TGTGCCAGCAGCCCGAATATAGGGGATCAGCCCCAGCATTTT
>medium-sized|TRBJ2-3|TRBV4-3|NA
CASSQRPDKADTQYF
TGCGCCAGCAGCCAACGCCCAGACAAGGCAGATACGCAGTATTTT
>NA|TRBJ2-7|TRBV28|TRBD1
CASSSAGTGEPYEQYF
TGTGCCAGCAGTTCGGCCGGGACAGGGGAACCCTACGAGCAGTACTTC
>medium-sized|TRBJ2-1|TRBV19|TRBD2
CASEVGSSGTAEQFF
TGTGCCAGTGAAGTTGGATCTAGCGGGACGGCTGAGCAGTTCTTC
>NA|TRBJ2-7|TRBV28|NA
CASSPLGDIAYEQYF
TGTGCCAGCAGTCCCCTGGGGGACATTGCCTACGAGCAGTACTTC
>NA|TRBJ2-3|TRBV13|TRBD2
CASSRRLAGGHADTQYF
TGTGCCAGCAGCCGCCGACTAGCGGGGGGGCATGCAGATACGCAGTATTTT
>many|TRBJ2-3|TRBV24-1|NA
CATSRSTDTQYF
TGTGCCACCAGCAGGAGCACAGATACGCAGTATTTT
>NA|TRBJ1-5|TRBV19|TRBD1
CASGQEDRGSQPQHF
TGTGCCAGTGGCCAAGAGGACAGGGGGAGTCAGCCCCAGCATTTT
>medium-sized|TRBJ1-1|TRBV5-1|NA
CASSLDGSRNTEAFF
TGCGCCAGCAGCTTGGACGGGTCGCGGAACACTGAAGCTTTCTTT
>few|TRBJ2-5|TRBV7-2|NA
CASSLVGSMETQYF
TGTGCCAGCAGCCTGGTCGGCAGTATGGAGACCCAGTACTTC
>few|TRBJ2-1|TRBV7-3|NA
CASSLGPQGNNEQFF
TGTGCCAGCAGCTTAGGACCTCAGGGAAACAATGAGCAGTTCTTC
>few|TRBJ1-2|TRBV24-1|NA
CATRPPGDDYGYTF
TGTGCCACCAGACCCCCGGGGGACGACTATGGCTACACCTTC
>NA|TRBJ2-1|TRBV2|NA
CASTGTTEANEQFF
TGTGCCAGCACAGGGACCACTGAAGCGAATGAGCAGTTCTTC
>medium-sized|TRBJ2-7|TRBV7-9|NA
CASSLEVYEQYF
TGTGCCAGCAGCTTAGAGGTCTACGAGCAGTACTTC
>NA|TRBJ2-3|TRBV7-8|TRBD2
CASTRTSGTDTQYF
TGTGCCAGCACCCGGACTAGCGGCACAGATACGCAGTATTTT
>NA|TRBJ2-7|TRBV6-2/TRBV6-3|TRBD2
CASSPEGGGFGEQYF
TGTGCCAGCAGTCCGGAAGGCGGGGGATTTGGGGAGCAGTACTTC
>NA|TRBJ2-3|TRBV5-1|NA
CASSLEDVGTDTQYF
TGCGCCAGCAGCTTGGAGGATGTTGGCACAGATACGCAGTATTTT
>NA|TRBJ1-4|TRBV7-2|NA
CASSKVTNEKLFF
TGTGCCAGCAGCAAGGTGACTAATGAAAAACTGTTTTTT
>medium-sized|TRBJ1-1|TRBV7-6|NA
CASSLGTLGTEAFF
TGTGCCAGCAGCCTCGGGACACTCGGCACTGAAGCTTTCTTT
>many|TRBJ2-3|TRBV5-1|NA
CASSRTGEGTDTQYF
TGCGCCAGCAGCAGAACAGGGGAGGGCACAGATACGCAGTATTTT
>many|TRBJ1-2|TRBV12-3/TRBV12-4|NA
CASSRSIGGYTF
TGTGCCAGCAGTCGTTCTATCGGAGGCTACACCTTC
>medium-sized|TRBJ1-1|TRBV9|NA
CASSVVQGMNTEAFF
TGTGCCAGCAGCGTAGTTCAGGGAATGAACACTGAAGCTTTCTTT
>NA|TRBJ2-1|TRBV15|NA
CATSRTNEQFF
TGTGCCACCAGCAGGACGAATGAGCAGTTCTTC
>many|TRBJ2-7|TRBV12-3/TRBV12-4|NA
CASSKNGGSYEQYF
TGTGCCAGCAGTAAGAACGGCGGTTCCTACGAGCAGTACTTC
>NA|TRBJ1-1|TRBV15|TRBD1
CATSRDQGAAFF
TGTGCCACCAGCAGAGATCAGGGGGCTGCTTTCTTT
>NA|TRBJ2-3|TRBV5-1|TRBD1
CASSLEGASTDTQYF
TGCGCCAGCAGCTTGGAGGGGGCAAGCACAGATACGCAGTATTTT
>NA|TRBJ2-4|TRBV30|TRBD1
CAWSATGTGMVKNIQYF
TGTGCCTGGAGTGCAACCGGGACAGGGATGGTCAAAAACATTCAGTACTTC
>few|TRBJ2-1|TRBV7-3|NA
CASSHVVSHGEQFF
TGTGCCAGCAGCCACGTAGTGTCCCACGGTGAGCAGTTCTTC
>few|TRBJ1-1|TRBV18|NA
CASSPPSVETEAFF
TGTGCCAGCTCACCCCCCTCAGTTGAGACTGAAGCTTTCTTT
>NA|TRBJ2-7|TRBV20-1|NA
CSARDQGYEQYF
TGCAGTGCTAGAGATCAGGGGTACGAGCAGTACTTC
>hyperexpanded|TRBJ2-1|TRBV11-2|NA
CASSDYNEQFF
TGTGCCAGCAGCGACTACAATGAGCAGTTCTTC
>NA|TRBJ2-3|TRBV9|NA
CASSVIPGDTQYF
TGTGCCAGCAGCGTGATCCCGGGAGATACGCAGTATTTT
>NA|TRBJ2-5|TRBV27|TRBD1
CASSWRQGRQETQYF
TGTGCCAGCAGTTGGAGACAGGGGCGCCAAGAGACCCAGTACTTC
>medium-sized|TRBJ2-6|TRBV5-6|NA
CASSLWPMAGANVLTF
TGTGCCAGCAGCTTGTGGCCCATGGCTGGGGCCAACGTCCTGACTTTC
>many|TRBJ1-1|TRBV21-1|NA
CASSTLRLHVNTEAFF
TGTGCCAGCAGCACCCTCCGCCTCCACGTGAACACTGAAGCTTTCTTT
>many|TRBJ1-6|TRBV3-1|NA
CASSQGESSPLHF
TGTGCCAGCAGCCAAGGGGAGAGCTCACCCCTCCACTTT
>medium-sized|TRBJ2-6|TRBV7-9|NA
CASSLAGGSGANVLTF
TGTGCCAGCAGCTTAGCGGGAGGCTCTGGGGCCAACGTCCTGACTTTC
>medium-sized|TRBJ2-3|TRBV3-1|TRBD2
CASTQRGGPITQYF
TGTGCCAGCACCCAACGGGGGGGCCCAATTACGCAGTATTTT
>medium-sized|TRBJ2-7|TRBV5-6|TRBD2
CASSFGAGVDEQYF
TGTGCCAGCAGCTTTGGAGCGGGAGTCGACGAGCAGTACTTC
>few|TRBJ2-1|TRBV20-1|TRBD2
CSARPSGRSRGEQFF
TGCAGTGCTAGGCCTAGCGGGAGATCCCGGGGGGAGCAGTTCTTC
>many|TRBJ2-7|TRBV28|NA
CASSSVTYEQYF
TGTGCCAGCAGTTCAGTGACCTACGAGCAGTACTTC
>few|TRBJ2-7|TRBV5-4|NA
CASSLGSQAGSEQYF
TGTGCCAGCAGCTTGGGGTCTCAGGCCGGGAGCGAGCAGTACTTC
>many|TRBJ2-7|TRBV29-1|NA
CSVEQSYEQYF
TGCAGCGTTGAGCAGAGCTACGAGCAGTACTTC
>NA|TRBJ1-3|TRBV5-6|NA
CASSLYETGNTIYF
TGTGCCAGCAGCTTGTATGAGACTGGAAACACCATATATTTT
>many|TRBJ1-2|TRBV10-3|NA
CAISDSNYGYTF
TGTGCCATCAGCGACAGCAACTATGGCTACACCTTC
>many|TRBJ1-1|TRBV14|NA
CASSQVLNTEAFF
TGTGCCAGCAGCCAAGTCTTGAACACTGAAGCTTTCTTT
>few|TRBJ1-6|TRBV20-1|NA
CSAGDTVRDSPLHF
TGCAGTGCTGGGGATACAGTAAGGGATTCACCCCTCCACTTT
>NA|TRBJ2-7|TRBV12-3/TRBV12-4|NA
CASSFSGEYEQYF
TGTGCCAGCAGTTTTTCAGGGGAGTACGAGCAGTACTTC
>NA|TRBJ2-3|TRBV19|NA
CASSRDSRTGRITDTQYF
TGTGCCAGTAGCAGGGACTCCCGGACAGGTCGAATCACAGATACGCAGTATTTT
>many|TRBJ1-1|TRBV9|NA
CASSVETETRAFF
TGTGCCAGCAGCGTAGAGACGGAGACAAGAGCTTTCTTT
>few|TRBJ1-1|TRBV7-3|NA
CASSLVQNTEAFF
TGTGCCAGCAGCTTAGTACAGAACACTGAAGCTTTCTTT
>medium-sized|TRBJ2-1|TRBV20-1|TRBD2
CSASSSGRDYNEQFF
TGCAGTGCTTCGAGTAGCGGGAGAGATTACAATGAGCAGTTCTTC
>NA|TRBJ2-1|TRBV6-5|NA
CASSWGQYNEQFF
TGTGCCAGCAGTTGGGGACAATACAATGAGCAGTTCTTC